The rows below give T cell receptor beta chains drawn from one sample of a study of cytomegalovirus exposure and HLA in healthy donors. Method: immunoSEQ multiplex PCR; TCRdb's copy keeps in-frame clones and lacks some. The sample includes 90,000 to 120,000 clones, 73% of them seen just once. Material: PBMCs. The receptor set was obtained from a man younger than 45 in good health and CMV-seronegative. The CDR3 runs from the conserved cysteine through the conserved F or W. D genes are given only for firm matches. Clone size is not always given. Where it is, it says once, few, many or a class for expanded clones.

TRBV5-6	TRBD1	TRBJ2-3	.	CASSGTGTGVTDTQYF	TGTGCCAGCAGCGGGACCGGGACAGGGGTAACAGATACGCAGTATTTT
TRBV6-1	TRBD1	TRBJ2-7	few	CASSEGQSSYEQYF	TGTGCCAGCAGTGAGGGACAGAGCTCCTACGAGCAGTACTTC
TRBV15	.	TRBJ2-7	few	CATSREGGYEQYF	TGTGCCACCAGCAGAGAAGGCGGCTACGAGCAGTACTTC
TRBV6-5	.	TRBJ2-2	.	CASSYGENTGELFF	TGTGCCAGCAGTTACGGAGAGAACACCGGGGAGCTGTTTTTT
TRBV7-3	.	TRBJ1-6	.	CASQASFNSPLHF	TGTGCCAGCCAGGCCTCCTTTAATTCACCCCTCCACTTT
TRBV30	TRBD1	TRBJ1-1	.	CAWSVQGLGTEAFF	TGTGCCTGGAGTGTACAGGGGCTGGGGACTGAAGCTTTCTTT
TRBV7-8	.	TRBJ2-2	.	CASSTDSTGELFF	TGTGCCAGCAGCACCGACAGCACCGGGGAGCTGTTTTTT
TRBV15	TRBD2	TRBJ2-7	.	CATSTGRAYEQYF	TGTGCCACCAGCACCGGGAGGGCCTACGAGCAGTACTTC
TRBV7-9	.	TRBJ2-2	few	CSSSLSTGELFF	TGTTCCAGCAGCTTATCTACCGGGGAGCTGTTTTTT
TRBV19	.	TRBJ1-1	.	CASTAGLYTEAFF	TGTGCCAGTACGGCGGGCTTGTACACTGAAGCTTTCTTT
TRBV2	.	TRBJ2-3	.	CASSYTDTQYF	TGTGCCAGCAGTTACACAGATACGCAGTATTTT
TRBV7-6	.	TRBJ1-1	.	CASSLEAGRTEAFF	TGTGCCAGCAGCTTAGAGGCGGGCAGGACTGAAGCTTTCTTT
TRBV7-3	TRBD1	TRBJ2-5	.	CASSLQPGQGQETQYF	TGTGCCAGCAGCTTACAACCGGGACAGGGTCAAGAGACCCAGTACTTC
TRBV9	TRBD1	TRBJ2-5	.	CASSVGQGQETQYF	TGTGCCAGCAGCGTCGGACAGGGGCAAGAGACCCAGTACTTC
TRBV19	TRBD2	TRBJ2-5	once	CASGGLVSTGETQYF	TGTGCCAGTGGGGGACTAGTTTCAACCGGGGAGACCCAGTACTTC
TRBV16	TRBD2	TRBJ2-1	.	CASSPSGLAGAEQFF	TGTGCCAGCAGCCCTTCGGGACTAGCGGGCGCTGAGCAGTTCTTC